This T cell receptor beta chain originates from a study of blood T cell repertoires in COVID-19. In germline, CDR1 is SGHAT, CDR2 FQNNGV. The V end was cut by 2 bases, the J end by 5 bases, with 9 bases between. The CDR3 loop spans 13 amino acids. Per the original methods: It was from reference gene primer amplification that nucleated cell counts were estimated. The data were produced by immunoSEQ multiplex PCR, yet TCRdb's version contains in-frame clones alone and is incomplete. V, J and clone size reflect that table, while D and trimming were determined from the DNA. Of approximately 190,000 clones in the sample, 65% to 85% were seen once. This clone was detected a few times.

The chain joins TRBV11-2 to TRBJ1-1; D remains unclear. The sequence was collected from a woman aged 30 to 39 who had been exposed to COVID-19. The sequenced sample was PBMCs or T cells enriched from blood (not recorded which). CDR3 sequence (DNA): TGTGCCAGCAGCTTACAGACGAGGACTGAAGCTTTCTTT. As protein: CASSLQTRTEAFF.